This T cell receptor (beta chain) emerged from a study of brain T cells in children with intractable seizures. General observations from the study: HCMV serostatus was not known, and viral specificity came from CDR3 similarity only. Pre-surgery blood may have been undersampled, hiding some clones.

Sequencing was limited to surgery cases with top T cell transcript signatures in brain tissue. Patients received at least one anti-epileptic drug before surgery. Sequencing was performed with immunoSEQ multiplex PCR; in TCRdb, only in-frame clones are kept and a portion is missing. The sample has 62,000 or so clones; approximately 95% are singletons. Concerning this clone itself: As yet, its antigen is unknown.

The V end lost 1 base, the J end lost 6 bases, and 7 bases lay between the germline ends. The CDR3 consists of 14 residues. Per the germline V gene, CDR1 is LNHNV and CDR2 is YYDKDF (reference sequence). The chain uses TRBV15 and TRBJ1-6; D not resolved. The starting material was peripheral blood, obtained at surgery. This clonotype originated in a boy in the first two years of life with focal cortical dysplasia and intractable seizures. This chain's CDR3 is CATSRGISNSPLHF. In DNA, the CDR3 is TGTGCCACCAGCAGAGGGATTTCTAATTCACCCCTCCACTTT.